This entry lists 21 T cell receptor beta chains sequenced from one sample in a study of monozygotic twins with inflammatory bowel disease. TCRdb reprocessed the 5' RACE reads and stores each CDR3 protein as one record, lacking DNA. The table for this sample gives about 300,000 distinct CDR3 sequences. The sample consisted of blood. These receptors were taken from a human donor with ulcerative colitis or Crohn's disease, or a healthy co-twin of an affected twin (not recorded which).

This sequence joins TRBV7-9 and TRBJ2-3; TCRdb's D call of TRBD1 is untestable without DNA. Germline V lookup: CDR1 SEHNR, CDR2 FQNEAQ (reference sequence). CDR3 length: 16 amino acids. The CDR3 spells CASSPIQGASTDTQYF.

The chain is built from TRBV7-9 and TRBJ2-1; as DNA is missing, the TRBD1 call by TCRdb cannot be tested. The CDR3 totals 16 residues. The germline gives CDR1 SEHNR, CDR2 FQNEAQ (reference sequence). CDR3 protein: CASSLERLLGGNEQFF.

The chain carries TRBV4-3 and TRBJ2-3; absent DNA, TCRdb's TRBD2 call cannot be checked. Germline CDR1 and CDR2: LGHNA and YSLEER. The CDR3 contains 19 residues. The CDR3 protein is CASSRAAIGIAGPADTQYF.

The CDR3 sequence: CASSDSPGQGSSYEQYF. The chain is built from TRBV6-4 and TRBJ2-7; TCRdb's assignment of TRBD1 cannot be checked, as there is no DNA. The CDR3 is 17 residues long. Germline CDR1 and CDR2: MRHNA and SNTAGT.

The CDR3 loop is CSARAGTPRSNQPQHF. This chain joins TRBV20-1 and TRBJ1-5; TCRdb indicates TRBD1, and absent DNA this call remains unverified. Germline CDR1 reads DFQATT; CDR2 reads SNEGSKA (reference sequence). The CDR3 has 16 amino acids.

This rearrangement joins TRBV5-6 to TRBJ2-1; TCRdb names TRBD1, which stays unverified in the absence of DNA. The CDR3 is 14 amino acids. Germline V lookup: CDR1 SGHDT, CDR2 YYEEEE. The CDR3 protein is CASSVLLKGNEQFF.

The V and J genes are TRBV5-1 and TRBJ1-2. This CDR3 region has 14 residues. Germline V gene data show CDR1 as SGHRS and CDR2 as YFSETQ. The CDR3 is CASSLAGRAYGYTF.

The J gene is TRBJ2-6, the V gene TRBV4-3; TCRdb returns TRBD1, unconfirmable since there is no DNA. This CDR3 spans 17 amino acids. Germline lookup yields CDR1 LGHNA and CDR2 YSLEER. This chain's CDR3 is CASSQGQGRSGANVLTF.

This chain uses TRBV28 with TRBJ2-1; with no DNA, the TCRdb D assignment of TRBD1 cannot be verified. Germline V gene data show CDR1 as MDHEN and CDR2 as SYDVKM. CDR3 length equals 15 residues. CDR3 sequence: CASSSGTGEWNEQFF.

V usage is TRBV4-3 and J usage is TRBJ2-3; checking the TCRdb D call of TRBD1 is not possible without DNA. CDR1 is LGHNA and CDR2 is YSLEER in the germline V gene. This CDR3 contains 15 residues. CDR3 amino acids: CASSPLGQRTDTQYF.

The chain joins TRBV25-1 to TRBJ2-7; there is no DNA to check the TCRdb D call of TRBD1. CDR1 and CDR2 (germline): MGHDK, SYGVNS. The CDR3 consists of 14 residues. CDR3 loop: CDSSELGKGGEQYF.

The rearrangement links TRBV4-2 to TRBJ2-5; the TCRdb call, TRBD1, lacks DNA for checking. CDR3 size: 16 residues. CDR1 and CDR2 (germline): LGHNA, YNFKEQ. This CDR3 reads CASSQDRNREGETQYF.

V gene TRBV6-5 combines with J gene TRBJ2-7. The germline V gene has CDR1 MNHEY and CDR2 SVGAGI. This CDR3 contains 14 residues. CDR3 in amino acids: CASSYSSAGDEQYF.

V usage is TRBV29-1 and J usage is TRBJ1-2; TCRdb names TRBD1, which stays unverified in the absence of DNA. The germline CDR1 and CDR2 sequences are SQVTM and ANQGSEA. The CDR3 length is 13 residues. The CDR3 region is CSVSTGGSYGYTF.

The V and J genes are TRBV7-8 and TRBJ2-7; TCRdb's assignment of TRBD2 cannot be checked, as there is no DNA. This CDR3 is built from 13 residues. Germline lookup yields CDR1 SGHVS and CDR2 FQNEAQ. CDR3 residues: CASHYSPGLGQYF.

The V gene is TRBV27, the J gene TRBJ2-6. Germline lookup yields CDR1 MNHEY and CDR2 SMNVEV (reference sequence). This CDR3 spans 13 amino acids. The CDR3 spells CASRIAGANVLTF.

The V and J genes are TRBV27 and TRBJ2-2. Per germline, CDR1 MNHEY and CDR2 SMNVEV (reference sequence). This CDR3 contains 14 residues. This CDR3 is CASSFLGLGGELFF.

This chain uses TRBV20-1 with TRBJ2-5; the TCRdb D gene call, TRBD2, has no DNA to confirm it. CDR3 length: 13 residues. Germline V gene data show CDR1 as DFQATT and CDR2 as SNEGSKA (reference sequence). The CDR3 spells CSARTKQGRTQYF.

This chain uses TRBV3-1 with TRBJ2-5; TCRdb names TRBD2, which stays unverified in the absence of DNA. CDR1 is LGHDT and CDR2 is YNNKEL in the germline V gene (reference sequence). This CDR3 contains 14 residues. The CDR3 reads CASSRRTNQETQYF.

This chain connects TRBV5-6 to TRBJ2-6; with no DNA, the TCRdb D assignment of TRBD1 cannot be verified. The germline CDR1 and CDR2 sequences are SGHDT and YYEEEE. The CDR3 extends over 15 amino acids. This CDR3 is CASSVQGRRANVLTF.

CDR3 sequence reads: CASSPGGQETQYF. V usage is TRBV18 and J usage is TRBJ2-5; TCRdb picks TRBD1, but there is no DNA to check that call. This CDR3 region has 13 residues. Germline-derived CDR1 and CDR2 are KGHSH and LQKENI.